These T cell receptor beta chains were read from a single sample in a study of cytomegalovirus exposure and HLA in healthy donors. Produced via immunoSEQ multiplex PCR; TCRdb's table is partial and in-frame only. The sample lists approximately 190,000 clones, approximately 70% seen once, with about 3% in the top ten. The sequenced sample was PBMCs. These receptors originate from a man in his forties in good health and CMV-seropositive. The CDR3 runs from the conserved cysteine through the conserved F or W. A D gene is named only where the DNA matches it firmly. A row's size may be missing; if present it is once, few, many or a size class.

v_gene,abundance,d_gene,j_gene,CDR3nt,CDR3aa
TRBV6-1,NA,TRBD1,TRBJ2-7,TGTGCCAGCAGGGGACAGTCTCTACCTGTGCAGTACTTC,CASRGQSLPVQYF
TRBV7-8,NA,TRBD1,TRBJ2-3,TGTGCCAGCAGCTCAAGTGGGGGACAGGGGACAGATACGCAGTATTTT,CASSSSGGQGTDTQYF
TRBV19,NA,TRBD1,TRBJ2-2,TGTGCCAGTAGTATGGGACAGGGGACCGGGGAGCTGTTTTTT,CASSMGQGTGELFF
TRBV5-6,NA,TRBD1,TRBJ1-6,TGTGCCAGCAGCCCGGGACAGTATAATTCACCCCTCCACTTT,CASSPGQYNSPLHF
TRBV4-1,NA,TRBD1,TRBJ2-7,TGCGCCAGCAGCCAAACCGGGACAGGGATACGGGCCGAGCAGTACTTC,CASSQTGTGIRAEQYF
TRBV9,once,NA,TRBJ2-5,TGTGCCAGCAGCGTATTGGGACAAGTCCAAGAGACCCAGTACTTC,CASSVLGQVQETQYF
TRBV10-1,NA,TRBD2,TRBJ2-7,TGCGCCAGCAGTACTAGCGGGGGCCGGGGCGAGCAGTACTTC,CASSTSGGRGEQYF
TRBV6-4,NA,NA,TRBJ1-5,TGTGCCAGCGGTCAACCGGGGTTTCAGCCCCAGCATTTT,CASGQPGFQPQHF
TRBV6-5,NA,TRBD1,TRBJ1-3,TGTGCCAGCAGGCAAGACAGGGAAATAGGTAACACCATATATTTT,CASRQDREIGNTIYF
TRBV5-6,once,NA,TRBJ1-5,TGTGCCAGCAGCAAACAGGAGAAGGGCAATCAGCCCCAGCATTTT,CASSKQEKGNQPQHF
TRBV30,NA,TRBD1,TRBJ1-4,TGTGCCTGGAGAGAACTTCCGGGACAGGGACCGAATGAAAAACTGTTTTTT,CAWRELPGQGPNEKLFF
TRBV6-5,NA,NA,TRBJ1-3,TGTGCCAGCAGTACTAGAAACACCATATATTTT,CASSTRNTIYF
TRBV5-1,once,NA,TRBJ1-3,TGCGCCAGCAGCTTGGAGGGGCTTGGCTCTGGAAACACCATATATTTT,CASSLEGLGSGNTIYF
TRBV19,NA,NA,TRBJ2-1,TGTGCCAGTAGTCCGACAGGAAATGAGCAGTTCTTC,CASSPTGNEQFF